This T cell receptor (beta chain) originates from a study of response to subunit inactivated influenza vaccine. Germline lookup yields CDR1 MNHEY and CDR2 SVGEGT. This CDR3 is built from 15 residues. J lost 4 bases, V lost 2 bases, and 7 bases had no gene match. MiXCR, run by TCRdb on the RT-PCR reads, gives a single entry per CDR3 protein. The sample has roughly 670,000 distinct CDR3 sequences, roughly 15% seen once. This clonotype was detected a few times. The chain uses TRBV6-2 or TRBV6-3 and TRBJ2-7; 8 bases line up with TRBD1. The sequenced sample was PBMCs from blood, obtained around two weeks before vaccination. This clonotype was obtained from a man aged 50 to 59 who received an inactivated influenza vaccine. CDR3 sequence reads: CASSYGAGGKYEQYF. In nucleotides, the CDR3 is TGTGCCAGCAGTTACGGAGCAGGGGGCAAGTACGAGCAGTACTTC.